The 3 T cell receptor beta chains below come from one sample, sequenced in a study of cytomegalovirus exposure and HLA in healthy donors. A multiplex PCR was run with 60 Vbeta primers and 13 Jbeta primers. Profiling relied on immunoSEQ multiplex PCR, and the TCRdb table lists in-frame clones only, not all of them. Of some 200,000 clones in the sample, around 79% were seen once. Sequenced sample: PBMCs. Source of these receptors: a male donor in good health and CMV-seropositive.

This chain connects TRBV6-5 to TRBJ2-7; the match to TRBD2 covers 12 bases. Germline CDR1 and CDR2: MNHEY and SVGAGI. CDR3 length: 15 amino acids. The trim removed 7 bases at V and 5 bases at J, leaving 9 bases unmatched. The CDR3 sequence is CASIRTSGGFNEQYF. The CDR3 DNA is TGTGCCAGCATAAGAACTAGCGGGGGGTTCAACGAGCAGTACTTC.

The rearrangement joins TRBV6-5 to TRBJ1-4; possible D gene TRBD1, 5 bases. Trimming shortened V by 5 bases and J by 7 bases, and 17 bases separated the two germline ends. CDR3 length: 15 amino acids. Looked up from germline, CDR1 is MNHEY and CDR2 is SVGAGI. DNA for the CDR3: TGTGCCAGCAGTCGCCAGGGACTGATTATTGAAAAACTGTTTTTT. As protein: CASSRQGLIIEKLFF.

The rearrangement uses TRBV6-5 and TRBJ1-1; 7 bases align to TRBD1. CDR3 length: 13 residues. Germline assignment: CDR1 MNHEY and CDR2 SVGAGI. In DNA, the CDR3 is TGTGTTGCATACAGGGGAATGAACACTGAAGCTTTCTTT. The encoded protein is CVAYRGMNTEAFF.